The 27 T cell receptor beta chains below were found in one sample sequenced in a study of blood T cell repertoires in COVID-19. The data were produced by immunoSEQ multiplex PCR, yet TCRdb's version contains in-frame clones alone and is incomplete. The sample records about 130,000 clones, over 75% being singletons. Input material: peripheral blood. These receptor sequences come from a woman aged 55-75 years with acute or convalescent COVID-19.

The chain carries TRBV15 and TRBJ2-1; 12 bases map to TRBD2. Germline loops: CDR1 LNHNV, CDR2 YYDKDF (reference sequence). V dropped 8 bases and J dropped 4; count of bases not matched to a gene: 6. This CDR3 contains 15 residues. The CDR3 loop is CATSPGTSGYNEQFF. As DNA, the CDR3 is TGTGCCACCTCCCCCGGGACTAGCGGGTACAATGAGCAGTTCTTC.

This clone has a single count. The chain joins TRBV24-1 to TRBJ2-5; D is perhaps TRBD1 (5 bases). The CDR3 contains 13 residues. CDR1 KGHDR and CDR2 SFDVKD come from the germline V gene. V was trimmed by 5 bases and J by 4 bases, leaving 10 bases between them. The CDR3 here is CATSADRRETQYF. In DNA, the CDR3 is TGTGCCACCAGTGCTGACAGAAGAGAGACCCAGTACTTC.

J is TRBJ2-1 and V is TRBV4-1; D is possibly TRBD2 (5 bases). V gave up 0 bases and J gave up 8 bases, with 17 bases separating them. The CDR3 is 16 residues long. The germline V gene has CDR1 MGHRA and CDR2 YSYEKL. Here the CDR3 reads CASSQDPSRSGDEQFF. The CDR3 DNA follows: TGCGCCAGCAGCCAAGATCCTAGCCGGAGCGGCGATGAGCAGTTCTTC.

The chain combines TRBV19 with TRBJ1-2, with D possibly being TRBD1 (6 bases). The ends were cut back, 6 bases at V and 4 bases at J, with 12 bases in the middle. CDR3 length: 13 residues. CDR1 is LNHDA, CDR2 SQIVND, per germline (reference sequence). In DNA, the CDR3 is TGTGCCAGTAGGCCACAGGGTTCCTATGGCTACACCTTC. This translates into CASRPQGSYGYTF.

J is TRBJ1-1 and V is TRBV2; 7 bases map to TRBD1. The junction had 8 bases not matched to a gene; V was cut back by 6 bases and J by 10 bases. The CDR3 sequence is 12 residues long. Germline loops: CDR1 SNHLY, CDR2 FYNNEI. CDR3 nucleotides: TGTGCCAGCAGATACGGGACAGAGGGAGCTTTCTTT. Encoded protein: CASRYGTEGAFF.

The V and J genes are TRBV6-5 and TRBJ2-7; 13 nucleotides agree with TRBD2. The CDR3 consists of 14 residues. V lost 6 bases and J lost 4; bases outside the gene matches: 3. Germline assignment: CDR1 MNHEY and CDR2 SVGAGI. In nucleotides, the CDR3 is TGTGCCAGCAGACCGGGACTAGCGGGGTACGAGCAGTACTTC. Its translation: CASRPGLAGYEQYF.

This chain joins TRBV19 and TRBJ1-2; 10 bases match TRBD1. Germline trimming cut 5 bases from V and 7 bases from J; bases unmatched to any gene: 4. CDR3 size: 13 residues. Germline assignment: CDR1 LNHDA and CDR2 SQIVND (reference sequence). The CDR3 nucleotides are TGTGCCAGTAGTGTTGACAGGGGGCTTGGCTACACCTTC. This codes for CASSVDRGLGYTF.

The chain combines TRBV15 with TRBJ2-1; TRBD1 aligns across 9 bases. CDR1 and CDR2 (germline): LNHNV, YYDKDF (reference sequence). The trim removed 0 bases at V and 7 bases at J, leaving 4 bases unmatched. The CDR3 length is 15 residues. The CDR3 reads CATSRESDRGNEQFF. CDR3 coding DNA: TGTGCCACCAGCAGAGAAAGTGACAGGGGGAATGAGCAGTTCTTC.

The chain employs TRBV5-1 and TRBJ2-1, with 8 nucleotides matching TRBD2. V gave up 0 bases and J gave up 4 bases; unmatched junction bases: 9. The V gene's germline CDR1 is SGHRS and CDR2 YFSETQ. The CDR3 is 17 amino acids. The CDR3 is CASSLGLAGILYNEQFF. The CDR3, as DNA: TGCGCCAGCAGCTTGGGGCTAGCGGGCATCCTTTACAATGAGCAGTTCTTC.

This chain links TRBV6-5 with TRBJ1-4, with D unclear. This CDR3 spans 13 amino acids. The V end lost 6 bases, the J end lost 0 bases, and 5 bases lay between the germline ends. Germline V lookup: CDR1 MNHEY, CDR2 SVGAGI. CDR3 region: CASRYSTNEKLFF. The CDR3 nucleotides read TGTGCCAGCAGATATTCAACTAATGAAAAACTGTTTTTT.

The rearrangement uses TRBV5-5 and TRBJ1-5; D not resolved. The ends were cut back, 1 base at V and 7 bases at J, with 9 bases in the middle. CDR3 size: 13 residues. The germline V gene encodes CDR1 SGHKS and CDR2 YYEKEE (reference sequence). The CDR3 loop is CASSLYASQPQHF. CDR3 DNA: TGTGCCAGCAGCTTGTACGCGTCCCAGCCCCAGCATTTT.

The rearrangement uses TRBV5-4 and TRBJ1-2; TRBD1 agrees at 7 bases. V trimming: 4 bases; J trimming: 8 bases; junction bases outside the gene matches: 11. This CDR3 has 14 amino acids. Germline V gives CDR1 SGHNT, CDR2 YYREEE (reference sequence). CDR3 residues: CASSQQGSEKGYTF. In DNA form, the CDR3 reads TGTGCCAGCAGCCAACAGGGGTCGGAAAAGGGCTACACCTTC. Full variable domain (missing parts from reference TRBV5-4 and TRBJ1-2): ETGVTQSPTHLIKTRGQQVTLRCSSQSGHNTVSWYQQALGQGPQFIFQYYREEENGRGNFPPRFSGLQFPNYSSELNVNALELDDSALYLCASSQQGSEKGYTFGSGTRLTVV.

The chain couples TRBV3-1 (or the pseudogene TRBV3-2) to TRBJ2-1; 9 bases line up with TRBD2. The CDR3 length is 12 residues. Germline CDR1 is LGHDT and CDR2 is YNNKEL (reference sequence). V dropped 4 bases and J dropped 11; count of bases not matched to a gene: 3. The CDR3 DNA reads as TGTGCCAGCAGCCCGGGGACTAGCAAGCAGTTCTTC. This gives the protein CASSPGTSKQFF.

This chain uses TRBV5-5 with TRBJ1-3; D is unclear. Looked up from germline, CDR1 is SGHKS and CDR2 is YYEKEE (reference sequence). The CDR3 is made up of 14 amino acids. V was shortened by 2 bases and J by 0 bases, with 6 bases between the two germline ends. The CDR3 spells CASSLRSSGNTIYF. DNA for the CDR3: TGTGCCAGCAGCTTACGGAGCTCTGGAAACACCATATATTTT.

V and J are TRBV6-5 and TRBJ1-4, with 7 bases aligning to TRBD1. Germline-derived CDR1 and CDR2 are MNHEY and SVGAGI. There are 12 residues in the CDR3. Losses at the gene ends were 9 bases for V and 8 bases for J; bases not matched to a gene: 6. The CDR3 bases are TGTGCCAGTGGGGACAGCAGCGAAAAACTGTTTTTT. Translating it yields CASGDSSEKLFF.

The gene calls are TRBV27 and TRBJ2-7, with 7 nucleotides matching TRBD1. V trimming: 9 bases; J trimming: 0 bases; junction bases outside the gene matches: 8. This CDR3 is 14 amino acids long. CDR1 and CDR2 (germline): MNHEY, SMNVEV (reference sequence). DNA of the CDR3: TGTGCCAGAAGATGTCCAGGGGGCTCCTACGAGCAGTACGTC. Amino acid sequence: CARRCPGGSYEQYV.

The gene calls are TRBV7-9 and TRBJ2-7; 8 nucleotides match TRBD2. Germline V gene sequence: CDR1 SEHNR, CDR2 FQNEAQ (reference sequence). The CDR3 spans 15 residues. V was pared by 5 bases and J by 2 bases, with 8 bases of the junction left unmatched. The chain's CDR3 is CASSRGGLAAYEQYF. Written as DNA, the CDR3 is TGTGCCAGCAGCCGGGGTGGACTAGCCGCCTACGAGCAGTACTTC.

The genes are TRBV5-1 and TRBJ2-1; D is uncertain. The CDR3 length is 16 residues. Germline V gives CDR1 SGHRS, CDR2 YFSETQ. V gave up 4 bases and J gave up 0 bases, with 14 bases separating them. The CDR3 sequence is CASSTLATSSYNEQFF. CDR3 DNA sequence: TGCGCCAGCAGCACCTTAGCTACAAGCTCCTACAATGAGCAGTTCTTC.

This chain connects TRBV3-1 (or the pseudogene TRBV3-2) to TRBJ1-6, with a weak D call TRBD1 (5 bases). Trimming shortened V by 2 bases and J by 6 bases, and 14 bases separated the two germline ends. The CDR3 spans 16 residues. Germline lookup yields CDR1 LGHDT and CDR2 YNNKEL (reference sequence). For the CDR3, the DNA is TGTGCCAGCAGCCAATGGTCGGGACTTGGTAATTCACCCCTCCACTTT. It is translated as CASSQWSGLGNSPLHF.

This chain joins TRBV30 and TRBJ1-1; D gene ambiguous. The CDR3 is made up of 14 amino acids. The V gene lost 2 bases and the J gene lost 0 bases, with 10 bases spanning the gap. Germline V gene data show CDR1 as GTSNPN and CDR2 as SVGIG (reference sequence). Here the CDR3 reads CAWSTQSLNTEAFF. CDR3 nucleotides: TGTGCCTGGAGTACGCAGTCGCTGAACACTGAAGCTTTCTTT. Full variable domain (remainder filled in from reference TRBV30 and TRBJ1-1): SQTIHQWPATLVQPVGSPLSLECTVEGTSNPNLYWYRQAAGRGLQLLFYSVGIGQISSEVPQNLSASRPQDRQFILSSKKLLLSDSGFYLCAWSTQSLNTEAFFGQGTRLTVV.

The rearrangement links TRBV5-1 to TRBJ2-3, with 10 bases matching TRBD2. The CDR3 sequence is 17 residues long. J lost 0 bases, V lost 0 bases, and 4 bases had no gene match. Germline V CDR1 and CDR2: SGHRS, YFSETQ. The CDR3 DNA reads as TGCGCCAGCAGCTTGGGGACTAGCGGACCTAGCACAGATACGCAGTATTTT. It yields the protein CASSLGTSGPSTDTQYF.

This rearrangement joins TRBV24-1 to TRBJ2-1, with 14 nucleotides matching TRBD2. There are 19 residues in the CDR3. CDR1 and CDR2 (germline): KGHDR, SFDVKD. After removal of 4 bases from V and 4 bases from J, the junction contained 11 bases not matched to a gene. CDR3 in amino acids: CATSDSGTSGRELYNEQFF. The CDR3 DNA sequence: TGTGCCACCAGTGACTCCGGGACTAGCGGGAGAGAGTTGTACAATGAGCAGTTCTTC.

The chain joins TRBV28 to TRBJ2-2; tentative D call: TRBD2 (5 bases). Trimming left V 3 bases short and J 8 bases short, with 10 bases between. The CDR3 has 13 residues. Germline V CDR1 and CDR2: MDHEN, SYDVKM. The CDR3 DNA reads as TGTGCCAGCAGTTTGCGGGTACAAGGGGAGCTGTTTTTT. Protein: CASSLRVQGELFF.

The V and J genes are TRBV11-2 and TRBJ2-3; 7 positions match TRBD2. V was clipped by 5 bases and J by 2 bases; unmatched bases: 7. The CDR3 is made up of 15 amino acids. Looked up from germline, CDR1 is SGHAT and CDR2 is FQNNGV. The DNA of the CDR3 is TGTGCCAGCAGCCAACTAGCGACGAACACAGATACGCAGTATTTT. Protein: CASSQLATNTDTQYF.

Points on this clone: One end of the junction does not line up with germline, which may come from a read error. The chain has TRBV6-2 or TRBV6-3 and TRBJ2-1, with D uncertain. The CDR3 has 14 residues. In germline, CDR1 is MNHEY, CDR2 SVGEGT. The CDR3 nucleotides are TGTGCCAGCAGTTATTTCGCAGGTATTAATGCCCCGGTCTTC. Protein product: CASSYFAGINAPVF.

The rearrangement joins TRBV30 to TRBJ1-5, with D maybe TRBD1 (5 bases). V gave up 2 bases and J gave up 8 bases, with 16 bases separating them. The CDR3 spans 14 residues. CDR1 is GTSNPN, CDR2 SVGIG, per germline (reference sequence). CDR3 residues: CAWSKGGGVKPQHF. CDR3 nucleotide sequence: TGTGCCTGGAGTAAAGGTGGGGGGGTAAAGCCCCAGCATTTT.

The chain employs TRBV5-6 and TRBJ1-1; TRBD1 is a possible D gene (5 bases). CDR3 size: 11 residues. Germline V gives CDR1 SGHDT, CDR2 YYEEEE. V lost 0 bases and J lost 8, with 5 bases in between. The CDR3 region is CASSLEGEAFF. The CDR3 DNA is TGTGCCAGCAGCTTGGAGGGGGAAGCTTTCTTT.